Listed here is a single T cell receptor (beta chain). The entry originates in a study of blood T cell repertoires in COVID-19. Overall study: Specimens from acute and convalescent COVID-19 originated in the United States, Italy and Spain. T cells, B-cell-depleted T cells, or PBMCs supplied cDNA or gDNA.

Under the authors' procedure: Amplifying reference gene primers gave estimates of nucleated cell counts. Libraries were prepared by immunoSEQ multiplex PCR; TCRdb keeps only in-frame clonotypes and omits some of them. That table is the source of V, J and clone size, and D and trimming were worked out from the DNA. The repertoire holds some 16,000 clones, roughly 88% seen once, with roughly 2.6% in the top ten. This sequence originates from a human donor in a cohort sampled during active COVID-19. Sequencing was carried out using peripheral blood.

CDR3 bases: TGTGCCAGCAGCTTCGGGACTAGCACGTTCACAGATACGCAGTATTTT. Protein: CASSFGTSTFTDTQYF. V and J are TRBV7-8 and TRBJ2-3; 9 bases are shared with TRBD2. V trimming: 3 bases; J trimming: 2 bases; junction bases outside the gene matches: 6. The germline V gene has CDR1 SGHVS and CDR2 FQNEAQ. The CDR3 loop spans 16 amino acids.